These 9 T cell receptor beta chains were sequenced from one sample in a study of OX40 agonist ivuxolimab in advanced cancers. The assay was immunoSEQ multiplex PCR, and TCRdb's table has in-frame clones only and misses some. In the table there are 99,000 or so clones, more than 85% of which are singletons. The specimen was CD4+ or CD8+ T cells sorted from blood, collected in a trial of the OX40 agonist ivuxolimab. The receptors here all came from an adult with an advanced solid tumor such as melanoma, head and neck, liver or kidney cancer.

The chain carries TRBV28 and TRBJ1-2; D is undetermined. The length of the CDR3 is 13 residues. V gave up 2 bases and J gave up 6 bases, with 10 bases separating them. CDR1 is MDHEN and CDR2 is SYDVKM in the germline V gene. CDR3 coding DNA: TGTGCCAGCAGTTTAGGAGCCCCGAATGGCTACACCTTC. It is translated as CASSLGAPNGYTF.

This chain uses TRBV7-2 with TRBJ2-3, with TRBD2 matching 9 bases. The V and J ends lost 8 bases and 1 base, in that order; junction bases with no gene match: 4. The length of the CDR3 is 14 residues. Germline-derived CDR1 and CDR2 are SGHTA and FQGNSA. This chain's CDR3 is CASGLAGRTDTQYF. CDR3 nucleotides: TGTGCCAGCGGCCTAGCGGGGCGCACAGATACGCAGTATTTT.

The rearrangement links TRBV18 to TRBJ2-1; D is uncertain. CDR3 size: 16 residues. Germline V CDR1 and CDR2: KGHSH, LQKENI. Trimming shortened V by 0 bases and J by 11 bases, and 20 bases separated the two germline ends. The DNA of the CDR3 is TGTGCCAGCTCACCACCGGCCGGGCTACTCGTGAATCAGCAGTTCTTC. It codes for CASSPPAGLLVNQQFF.

The rearrangement uses TRBV28 and TRBJ2-2; the D gene is possibly TRBD1 (6 bases). The CDR3 is 15 residues long. Trimming left V 2 bases short and J 5 bases short, with 12 bases between. The germline CDR1 and CDR2 sequences are MDHEN and SYDVKM. As DNA, the CDR3 is TGTGCCAGCAGTTTAGAGTACAGGGAAACCGGGGAGCTGTTTTTT. As protein: CASSLEYRETGELFF.

This clone has only one observation. This sequence joins TRBV11-2 and TRBJ2-5; D unresolved. CDR1 SGHAT and CDR2 FQNNGV come from the germline V gene. V shed 4 bases and J shed 2 bases, with 14 bases lying between them. This CDR3 has 15 residues. CDR3 nucleotides: TGTGCCAGCAGCTCCCGCGGCGCGGAACAAGAGACCCAGTACTTC. Protein: CASSSRGAEQETQYF.

The V and J genes are TRBV7-2 and TRBJ2-7; TRBD1 or TRBD2 may be the D gene (5 bases each). Germline assignment: CDR1 SGHTA and CDR2 FQGNSA. Trimming pared 1 base from V and 4 bases from J, leaving 11 bases between. The CDR3 is 14 residues long. The CDR3 is CASSLGGSNYEQYF. The CDR3 DNA follows: TGTGCCAGCAGCTTAGGGGGGAGTAATTACGAGCAGTACTTC.

This clone showed up just once. This chain links TRBV7-3 with TRBJ2-7, with D tentatively TRBD1 (5 bases). V lost 1 base, J lost 5 bases, and 12 bases lay in between. Germline V gene lookup returns CDR1 SGHTA and CDR2 FQGTGA. This CDR3 region has 14 residues. The CDR3 DNA sequence: TGTGCCAGCAGCTTAAGCAGGGTCGGCAACGAGCAGTACTTC. This encodes CASSLSRVGNEQYF.

The chain has TRBV5-1 and TRBJ1-1; D ambiguous. Trimming took 0 bases from V and 6 from J, leaving 12 bases between them. Per germline, CDR1 SGHRS and CDR2 YFSETQ. The CDR3 sequence is 14 residues long. CDR3 protein: CASSLELGSAEAFF. The CDR3 nucleotides read TGCGCCAGCAGCTTGGAACTGGGGTCGGCTGAAGCTTTCTTT.

This sequence joins TRBV18 and TRBJ2-1; possible D gene TRBD2, 6 bases. Germline V gives CDR1 KGHSH, CDR2 LQKENI. V gave up 1 base and J gave up 0 bases, with 13 bases separating them. The CDR3 length is 17 residues. CDR3 nucleotides: TGTGCCAGCTCACCACGGGTGGCGGGGAGCTCCTACAATGAGCAGTTCTTC. This encodes CASSPRVAGSSYNEQFF.